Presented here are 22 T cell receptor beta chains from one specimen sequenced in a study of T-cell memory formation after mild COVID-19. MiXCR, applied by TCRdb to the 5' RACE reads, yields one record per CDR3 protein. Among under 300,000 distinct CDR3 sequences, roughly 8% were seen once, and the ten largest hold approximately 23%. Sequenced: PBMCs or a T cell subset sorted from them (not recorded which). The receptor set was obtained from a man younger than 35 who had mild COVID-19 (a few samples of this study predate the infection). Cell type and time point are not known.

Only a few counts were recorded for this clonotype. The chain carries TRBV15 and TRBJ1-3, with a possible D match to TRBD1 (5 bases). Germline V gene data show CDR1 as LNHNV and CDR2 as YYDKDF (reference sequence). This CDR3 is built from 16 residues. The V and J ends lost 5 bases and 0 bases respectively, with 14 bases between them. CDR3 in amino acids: CATSEPGRSSGNTIYF. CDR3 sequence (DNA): TGTGCCACCAGCGAGCCGGGACGGAGCTCTGGAAACACCATATATTTT.

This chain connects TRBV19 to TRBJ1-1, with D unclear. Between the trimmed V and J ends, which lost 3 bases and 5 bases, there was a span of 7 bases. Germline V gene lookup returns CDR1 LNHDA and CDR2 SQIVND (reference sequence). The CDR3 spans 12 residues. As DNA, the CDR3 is TGTGCCAGTAGTATGGGAAGTACTGAAGCTTTCTTT. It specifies CASSMGSTEAFF.

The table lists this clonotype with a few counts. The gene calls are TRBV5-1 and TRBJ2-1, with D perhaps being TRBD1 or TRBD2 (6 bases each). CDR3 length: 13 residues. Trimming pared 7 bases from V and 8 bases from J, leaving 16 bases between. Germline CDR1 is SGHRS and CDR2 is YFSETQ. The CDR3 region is CASGLQGGDEQFF. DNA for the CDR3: TGCGCCAGCGGTCTACAGGGCGGGGATGAGCAGTTCTTC.

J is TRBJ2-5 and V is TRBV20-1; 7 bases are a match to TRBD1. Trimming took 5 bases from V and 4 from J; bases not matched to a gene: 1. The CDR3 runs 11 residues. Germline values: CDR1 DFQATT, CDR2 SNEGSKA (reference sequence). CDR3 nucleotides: TGCAGTGCTTACAGGGGAGAGACCCAGTACTTC. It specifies CSAYRGETQYF.

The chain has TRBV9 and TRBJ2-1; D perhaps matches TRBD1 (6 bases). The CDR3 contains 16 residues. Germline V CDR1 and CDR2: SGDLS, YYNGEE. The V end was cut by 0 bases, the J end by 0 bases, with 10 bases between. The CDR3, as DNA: TGTGCCAGCAGCGTAGAGGGGGACCACTCCTACAATGAGCAGTTCTTC. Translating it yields CASSVEGDHSYNEQFF.

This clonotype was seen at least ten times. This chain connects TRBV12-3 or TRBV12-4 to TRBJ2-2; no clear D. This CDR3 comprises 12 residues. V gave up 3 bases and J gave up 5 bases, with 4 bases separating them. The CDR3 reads CASSFETGELFF. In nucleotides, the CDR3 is TGTGCCAGCAGTTTTGAGACCGGGGAGCTGTTTTTT.

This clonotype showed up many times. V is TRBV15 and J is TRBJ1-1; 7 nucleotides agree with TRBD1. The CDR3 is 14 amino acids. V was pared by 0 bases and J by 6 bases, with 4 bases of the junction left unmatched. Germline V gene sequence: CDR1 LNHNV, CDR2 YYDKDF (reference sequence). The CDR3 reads CATSRDQGGSEAFF. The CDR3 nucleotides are TGTGCCACCAGCAGAGATCAGGGGGGATCTGAAGCTTTCTTT. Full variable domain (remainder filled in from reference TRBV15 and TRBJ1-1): DAMVIQNPRYQVTQFGKPVTLSCSQTLNHNVMYWYQQKSSQAPKLLFHYYDKDFNNEADTPDNFQSRRPNTSFCFLDIRSPGLGDTAMYLCATSRDQGGSEAFFGQGTRLTVV.

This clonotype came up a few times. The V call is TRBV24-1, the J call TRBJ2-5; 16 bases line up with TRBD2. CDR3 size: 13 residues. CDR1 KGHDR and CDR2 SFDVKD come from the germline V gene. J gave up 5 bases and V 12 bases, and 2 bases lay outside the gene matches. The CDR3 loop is CASGLAGGETQYF. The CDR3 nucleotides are TGTGCCTCGGGACTAGCGGGGGGGGAGACCCAGTACTTC.

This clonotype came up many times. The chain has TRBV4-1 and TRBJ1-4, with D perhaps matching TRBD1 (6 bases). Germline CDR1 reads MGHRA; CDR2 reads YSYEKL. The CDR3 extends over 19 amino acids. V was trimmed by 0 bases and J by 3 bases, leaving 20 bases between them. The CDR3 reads CASSQEGWWTDQSNEKLFF. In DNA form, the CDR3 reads TGCGCCAGCAGCCAAGAGGGGTGGTGGACAGACCAATCTAATGAAAAACTGTTTTTT.

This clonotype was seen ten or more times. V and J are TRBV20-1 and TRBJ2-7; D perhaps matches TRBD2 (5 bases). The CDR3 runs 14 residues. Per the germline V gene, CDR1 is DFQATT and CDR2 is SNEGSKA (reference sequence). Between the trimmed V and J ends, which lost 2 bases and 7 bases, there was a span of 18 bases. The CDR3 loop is CSARPGISLIEQYF. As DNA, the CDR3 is TGCAGTGCTAGACCCGGGATCAGTCTTATTGAGCAGTACTTC.

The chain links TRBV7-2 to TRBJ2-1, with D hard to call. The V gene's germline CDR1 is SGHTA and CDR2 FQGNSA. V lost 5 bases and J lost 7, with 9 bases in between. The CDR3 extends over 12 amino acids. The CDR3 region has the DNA TGTGCCAGCAGCCCATCCCGGAATGAGCAGTTCTTC. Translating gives CASSPSRNEQFF.

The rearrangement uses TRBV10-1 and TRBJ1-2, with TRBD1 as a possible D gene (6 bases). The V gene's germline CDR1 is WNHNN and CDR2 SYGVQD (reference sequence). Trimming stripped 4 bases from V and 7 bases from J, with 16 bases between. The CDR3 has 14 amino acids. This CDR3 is CASSADRSFGGYTF. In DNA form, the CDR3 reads TGCGCCAGCAGTGCCGACAGGAGCTTCGGTGGCTACACCTTC.

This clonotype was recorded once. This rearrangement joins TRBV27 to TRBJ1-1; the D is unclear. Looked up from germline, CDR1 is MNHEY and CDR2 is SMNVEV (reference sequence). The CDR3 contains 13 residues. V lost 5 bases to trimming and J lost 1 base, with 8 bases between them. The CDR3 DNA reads TGTGCCAGCAGTCTCCAGACGAACACTGAAGCTTTCTTT. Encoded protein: CASSLQTNTEAFF.

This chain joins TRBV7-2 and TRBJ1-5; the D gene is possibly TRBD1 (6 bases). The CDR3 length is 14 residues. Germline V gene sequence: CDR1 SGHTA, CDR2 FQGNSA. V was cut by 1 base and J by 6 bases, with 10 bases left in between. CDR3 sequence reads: CASSLDGGGQPQHF. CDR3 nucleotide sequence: TGTGCCAGCAGCTTAGACGGGGGCGGTCAGCCCCAGCATTTT.

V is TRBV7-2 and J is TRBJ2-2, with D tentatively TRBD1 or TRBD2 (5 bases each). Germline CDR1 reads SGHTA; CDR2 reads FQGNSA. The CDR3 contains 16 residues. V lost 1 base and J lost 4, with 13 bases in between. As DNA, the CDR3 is TGTGCCAGCAGCTTAGGAGGGGTAACGGGCACCGGGGAGCTGTTTTTT. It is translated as CASSLGGVTGTGELFF.

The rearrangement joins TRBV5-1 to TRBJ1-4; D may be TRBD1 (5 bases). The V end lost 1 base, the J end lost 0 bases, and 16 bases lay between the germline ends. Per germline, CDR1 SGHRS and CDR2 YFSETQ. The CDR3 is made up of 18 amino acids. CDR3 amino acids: CASSLNRGDPSTNEKLFF. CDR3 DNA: TGCGCCAGCAGCTTGAACCGAGGGGACCCGTCAACTAATGAAAAACTGTTTTTT.

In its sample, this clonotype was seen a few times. Here the CDR3 reads CASSSLVGNTGELFF. CDR3 sequence (DNA): TGTGCCAGCAGCTCCCTCGTAGGGAACACCGGGGAGCTGTTTTTT. This chain links TRBV7-8 with TRBJ2-2; no reliable D call. V lost 4 bases, J lost 1 base, and 10 bases lay in between. CDR3 length equals 15 residues. Looked up from germline, CDR1 is SGHVS and CDR2 is FQNEAQ.

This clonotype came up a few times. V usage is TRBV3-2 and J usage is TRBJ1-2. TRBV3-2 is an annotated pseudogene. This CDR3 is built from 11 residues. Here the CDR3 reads CASLPNRGYTF. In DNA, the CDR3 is TGTGCCAGCTTACCGAACCGGGGCTACACCTTC.

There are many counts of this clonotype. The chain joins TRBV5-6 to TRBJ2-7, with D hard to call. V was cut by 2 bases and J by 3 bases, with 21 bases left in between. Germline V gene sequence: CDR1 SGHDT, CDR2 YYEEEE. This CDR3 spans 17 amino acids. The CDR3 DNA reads TGTGCCAGCAGCTTTTTTACGTTGACACCGATGGGCTACGAGCAGTACGTC. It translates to CASSFFTLTPMGYEQYV.

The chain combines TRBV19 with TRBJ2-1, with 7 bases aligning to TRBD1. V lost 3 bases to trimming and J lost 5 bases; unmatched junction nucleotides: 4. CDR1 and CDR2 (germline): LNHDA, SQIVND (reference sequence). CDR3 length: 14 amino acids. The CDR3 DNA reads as TGTGCCAGTAGTATTCTGGGACAGCACAATGAGCAGTTCTTC. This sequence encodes CASSILGQHNEQFF.

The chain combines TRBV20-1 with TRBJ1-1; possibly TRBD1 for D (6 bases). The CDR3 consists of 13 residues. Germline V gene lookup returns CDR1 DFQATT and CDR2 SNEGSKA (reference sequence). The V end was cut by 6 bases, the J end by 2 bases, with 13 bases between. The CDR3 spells CSARTDFNTEAFF. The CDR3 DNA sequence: TGCAGTGCCCGGACAGACTTCAACACTGAAGCTTTCTTT.

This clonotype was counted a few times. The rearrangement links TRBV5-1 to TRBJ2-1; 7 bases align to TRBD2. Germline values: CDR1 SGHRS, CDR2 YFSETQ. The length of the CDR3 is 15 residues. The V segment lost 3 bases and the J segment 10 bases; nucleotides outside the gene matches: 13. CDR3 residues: CASSSRERGNWEQFF. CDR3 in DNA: TGCGCCAGCAGCTCCCGGGAGCGGGGTAATTGGGAGCAGTTCTTC.